The 15 T cell receptor beta chains presented below share a single source sample, sequenced in a study of vaccination effects on CD4 cells after COVID-19. Using viral peptide pools, the ViraFEST assay grew out antigen-specific CD4+ T cells prior to sequencing. The culture ran for roughly 10 days before CD4+ T cells were isolated. Antigens for these TCRs are unknown. Here immunoSEQ multiplex PCR was the method, and the copy in TCRdb shows in-frame clones only, minus some. The table records roughly 15,000 clones, just over 75% of them present only once. Sample: CD4+ T cells from PBMCs cultured with HCoV-229E spike peptides, taken before COVID-19 vaccination. These TCRs come from a human donor who received a COVID-19 vaccine.

The genes are TRBV18 and TRBJ1-5; 9 bases are a match to TRBD1. CDR3 size: 14 residues. Trimming removed 2 bases from V and 5 bases from J; junction bases left unmatched: 1. Germline values: CDR1 KGHSH, CDR2 LQKENI. The CDR3 region is CASSPTGGYQPQHF. The CDR3 nucleotides read TGTGCCAGCTCACCAACAGGGGGCTATCAGCCCCAGCATTTT.

The genes are TRBV7-3 and TRBJ2-3; D remains unclear. CDR3 length equals 13 residues. CDR1 and CDR2 from the germline V gene are SGHTA and FQGTGA. Trimming pared 5 bases from V and 6 bases from J, leaving 12 bases between. CDR3 region: CASSAGVGDTQYF. The CDR3 DNA follows: TGTGCCAGCAGCGCTGGGGTAGGGGATACGCAGTATTTT.

In DNA, the CDR3 is TGTGCCAGCACTGGGCGGGAGGGCCACGATACGCAGTATTTT. Amino acid sequence: CASTGREGHDTQYF. The chain links TRBV6-6 to TRBJ2-3; TRBD2 matches 9 bases. Germline CDR1 and CDR2: MNHNY and SVGAGI (reference sequence). CDR3 length: 14 residues. The trim removed 7 bases at V and 6 bases at J, leaving 8 bases unmatched.

There are a few counts of this clone. This sequence joins TRBV10-3 and TRBJ2-3, with D unresolved. The V gene's germline CDR1 is ENHRY and CDR2 SYGVKD. This CDR3 contains 14 residues. V lost 2 bases and J 1 base, leaving 7 bases between the germline ends. The CDR3 DNA follows: TGTGCCATCAGTGAGAGGGAAGGCACAGATACGCAGTATTTT. It encodes CAISEREGTDTQYF.

The chain recombines TRBV6-5 with TRBJ2-7, with 10 bases identical to TRBD1. Trimming at V came to 3 bases and at J to 6 bases, leaving 8 bases not matched to a gene. Germline-derived CDR1 and CDR2 are MNHEY and SVGAGI. The CDR3 has 15 residues. The CDR3 sequence: CASSYPGQGPSEQYF. The CDR3 DNA follows: TGTGCCAGCAGTTATCCGGGACAGGGGCCCTCCGAGCAGTACTTC.

This clone was seen a single time. V is TRBV7-2 and J is TRBJ1-2; TRBD1 matches at 12 bases. CDR3 size: 15 residues. Germline CDR1 and CDR2: SGHTA and FQGNSA. The V and J ends lost 2 bases and 8 bases, in that order; junction bases with no gene match: 6. The CDR3 bases are TGTGCCAGCAGCTTAAGGGACAGGGGGCTTGGAGGCTACACCTTC. This encodes CASSLRDRGLGGYTF.

V gene TRBV4-1 combines with J gene TRBJ2-1, with D unresolved. The germline V and J ends were trimmed by 0 bases and 9 bases, with 12 bases remaining between them. CDR3 length: 14 amino acids. Per the germline V gene, CDR1 is MGHRA and CDR2 is YSYEKL. CDR3 DNA sequence: TGCGCCAGCAGCCAAGAGGCTCAGCTGGGTGAGCAGTTCTTC. Translated, it gives CASSQEAQLGEQFF.

This clone showed up just a few times. The chain is built from TRBV28 and TRBJ2-1, with a possible D match to TRBD1 (6 bases). The CDR3 is 12 residues long. Trimming left V 7 bases short and J 6 bases short, with 10 bases between. The germline gives CDR1 MDHEN, CDR2 SYDVKM. Here the CDR3 DNA reads TGTGCCAGCAACCTACAGGGCAATGAGCAGTTCTTC. Its translation: CASNLQGNEQFF. The variable domain in full, completed from reference TRBV28 and TRBJ2-1, reads DVKVTQSSRYLVKRTGEKVFLECVQDMDHENMFWYRQDPGLGLRLIYFSYDVKMKEKGDIPEGYSVSREKKERFSLILESASTNQTSMYLCASNLQGNEQFFGPGTRLTVL.

This sequence joins TRBV5-4 and TRBJ1-2; D is unclear. Per the germline V gene, CDR1 is SGHNT and CDR2 is YYREEE (reference sequence). The CDR3 loop spans 13 amino acids. Trimming removed 4 bases at V and 4 bases at J, with 11 bases between. This chain's CDR3 is CASSTGRIYGYTF. CDR3 DNA sequence: TGTGCCAGCAGCACCGGACGGATCTATGGCTACACCTTC.

This chain joins TRBV18 and TRBJ1-6, with D hard to call. With 0 bases removed from V and 6 bases from J, the gap between germline ends came to 12 bases. Germline loops: CDR1 KGHSH, CDR2 LQKENI. The CDR3 has 16 amino acids. This CDR3 is CASSPPFGDTNSPLHF. The CDR3 DNA follows: TGTGCCAGCTCACCACCATTCGGGGATACTAATTCACCCCTCCACTTT.

This chain uses TRBV19 with TRBJ2-7; a possible D gene is TRBD1 (6 bases). This CDR3 is 12 amino acids long. The V gene's germline CDR1 is LNHDA and CDR2 SQIVND (reference sequence). Trimming took 7 bases from V and 4 from J, leaving 11 bases between them. CDR3 loop: CASTSGAYEQYF. The DNA for the CDR3 is TGTGCCAGTACCTCAGGGGCATACGAGCAGTACTTC.

This rearrangement joins TRBV27 to TRBJ1-5; TRBD1 matches 8 bases. The CDR3 contains 14 residues. V shed 5 bases, J shed 7 bases, and the junction held 7 bases outside the gene matches. Per the germline V gene, CDR1 is MNHEY and CDR2 is SMNVEV (reference sequence). The CDR3 sequence is CASSLRGPGQPQHF. CDR3 DNA: TGTGCCAGCAGTCTCAGGGGGCCAGGACAGCCCCAGCATTTT.

The rearrangement links TRBV30 to TRBJ1-1, with 10 bases identical to TRBD1. V gave up 0 bases and J gave up 4 bases; unmatched junction bases: 5. Germline loops: CDR1 GTSNPN, CDR2 SVGIG (reference sequence). The CDR3 contains 15 residues. CDR3 loop: CAWSVPGQGGTEAFF. The CDR3 DNA reads as TGTGCCTGGAGTGTACCCGGACAGGGGGGCACTGAAGCTTTCTTT.

V gene TRBV7-9 combines with J gene TRBJ2-2, with 7 bases matching TRBD1. The CDR3 is made up of 15 amino acids. The V segment lost 5 bases and the J segment 1 base; nucleotides outside the gene matches: 4. Germline CDR1 and CDR2: SEHNR and FQNEAQ (reference sequence). CDR3 DNA: TGTGCCAGCAGCCTTTGGACAGGGAACACCGGGGAGCTGTTTTTT. Translated, it gives CASSLWTGNTGELFF.

The gene calls are TRBV12-3 or TRBV12-4 and TRBJ2-1, with D possibly TRBD1 on 6 matching bases. V was clipped by 6 bases and J by 10 bases, with 13 bases between them. This CDR3 is 12 amino acids long. CDR3 sequence: CASRRTVSEQFF. CDR3 nucleotides: TGTGCCAGCAGACGGACAGTGAGCGAGCAGTTCTTC.